This TCR beta chain was retrieved from a study of blood T cell repertoires in COVID-19. Overall study: Collection of acute and convalescent COVID-19 samples took place in the United States, Italy and Spain. PBMCs, B-cell-depleted T cells, or T cells were the source of the cDNA or gDNA that made up the material.

In the authors' workflow: Estimation of nucleated cell counts relied on the amplification of reference gene primers. Libraries were prepared by immunoSEQ multiplex PCR; TCRdb keeps only in-frame clonotypes and omits some of them. For V, J and clone size, that table is used; D and trimming come from the DNA. The sample has 150,000 to 170,000 clones, about 80% seen once; the top ten hold 25% to 30%. The CDR3 runs 13 residues. Trimming left V 6 bases short and J 7 bases short, with 12 bases between. Germline V CDR1 and CDR2: SNHLY, FYNNEI. The TCR was taken from a woman aged 60-75 years with acute or convalescent COVID-19. The chain has TRBV2 and TRBJ2-2; perhaps TRBD2 as D (7 bases). Source material: peripheral blood. Written as DNA, the CDR3 is TGTGCCAGCAGCGAGCGGGACATCGGGGAGCTGTTTTTT. It codes for CASSERDIGELFF.